Listed below are T cell receptor beta chains from one sample, sequenced in a study of a mutant IDH1 vaccine in newly diagnosed glioma. Produced via immunoSEQ multiplex PCR; TCRdb's table is partial and in-frame only. The sample holds around 56,000 clones, more than 90% seen once. The material was PBMCs, obtained from a glioma patient treated with radiotherapy, temozolomide or both. All receptors derive from a man between 45 and 60 years old with glioma. Both conserved end residues are part of each CDR3. The D gene is left open where the match is weak. Clone size is not always given. Where it is, it says once, few, many or a class for expanded clones.

j_call: TRBJ2-1
d_call: -
clone_size: -
v_call: TRBV7-9
cdr3_aa: CASSSEAYEQFF
cdr3_nt: TGTGCCAGCAGCTCCGAGGCGTATGAGCAGTTCTTC

j_call: TRBJ2-1
d_call: -
clone_size: -
v_call: TRBV19
cdr3_aa: CASSISGLPVLNEQFF
cdr3_nt: TGTGCCAGTAGTATCTCTGGACTACCGGTCCTCAATGAGCAGTTCTTC

j_call: TRBJ1-2
d_call: -
clone_size: -
v_call: TRBV19
cdr3_aa: CASSRSQWGDGYTF
cdr3_nt: TGTGCCAGTAGCCGGTCCCAGTGGGGGGATGGCTACACCTTC

j_call: TRBJ1-4
d_call: TRBD1
clone_size: -
v_call: TRBV5-1
cdr3_aa: CASSFRGQGATNEKLFF
cdr3_nt: TGCGCCAGCAGCTTTAGGGGACAGGGGGCAACTAATGAAAAACTGTTTTTT

j_call: TRBJ2-7
d_call: -
clone_size: few
v_call: TRBV6-6
cdr3_aa: CASRPGTAPYEQYF
cdr3_nt: TGTGCCAGCAGGCCCGGGACCGCTCCCTACGAGCAGTACTTC

j_call: TRBJ2-7
d_call: TRBD2
clone_size: -
v_call: TRBV7-2
cdr3_aa: CASGTSEYQQYF
cdr3_nt: TGTGCCAGCGGGACTAGCGAATATCAGCAGTACTTC

j_call: TRBJ1-5
d_call: -
clone_size: -
v_call: TRBV4-2
cdr3_aa: CASSQEVAVYQPQHF
cdr3_nt: TGTGCCAGCAGCCAAGAGGTGGCAGTTTATCAGCCCCAGCATTTT

j_call: TRBJ1-5
d_call: -
clone_size: -
v_call: TRBV11-1
cdr3_aa: CASSPDRDQPQHF
cdr3_nt: TGTGCCAGCAGCCCCGACCGGGATCAGCCCCAGCATTTT

j_call: TRBJ1-1
d_call: -
clone_size: -
v_call: TRBV5-1
cdr3_aa: CASSLAGGENTEAFF
cdr3_nt: TGCGCCAGCAGCTTGGCGGGGGGCGAGAACACTGAAGCTTTCTTT

j_call: TRBJ2-5
d_call: -
clone_size: -
v_call: TRBV18
cdr3_aa: CASSLRQGGETQYF
cdr3_nt: TGTGCCAGCTCATTACGGCAGGGAGGTGAGACCCAGTACTTC

j_call: TRBJ2-7
d_call: -
clone_size: -
v_call: TRBV29-1
cdr3_aa: CSVGRSDGGTGEQYF
cdr3_nt: TGCAGCGTTGGAAGGTCTGACGGAGGAACGGGTGAGCAGTACTTC

j_call: TRBJ2-7
d_call: -
clone_size: -
v_call: TRBV27
cdr3_aa: CASSLSASAAYEQYF
cdr3_nt: TGTGCCAGCAGTTTATCGGCTAGCGCTGCCTACGAGCAGTACTTC

j_call: TRBJ2-7
d_call: -
clone_size: -
v_call: TRBV2
cdr3_aa: CASSEGARWYEQYF
cdr3_nt: TGTGCCAGCAGTGAGGGAGCCAGGTGGTACGAGCAGTACTTC

j_call: TRBJ2-5
d_call: -
clone_size: -
v_call: TRBV28
cdr3_aa: CASSPALQETQYF
cdr3_nt: TGTGCCAGCAGTCCTGCCCTTCAAGAGACCCAGTACTTC

j_call: TRBJ2-3
d_call: -
clone_size: -
v_call: TRBV18
cdr3_aa: CASSPVADTQYF
cdr3_nt: TGTGCCAGCTCACCCGTAGCGGATACGCAGTATTTT

j_call: TRBJ2-7
d_call: -
clone_size: -
v_call: TRBV30
cdr3_aa: CAWSLIEPGPDYEQYF
cdr3_nt: TGTGCCTGGAGTCTAATCGAGCCGGGCCCTGATTACGAGCAGTACTTC

j_call: TRBJ2-1
d_call: TRBD2
clone_size: -
v_call: TRBV11-3
cdr3_aa: CASSLVGGSINEQFF
cdr3_nt: TGTGCCAGCAGCTTAGTAGGCGGGAGTATAAATGAGCAGTTCTTC

j_call: TRBJ1-5
d_call: -
clone_size: -
v_call: TRBV28
cdr3_aa: CASSPRRGPPLDQPQHF
cdr3_nt: TGTGCCAGCAGCCCACGACGTGGGCCCCCCTTAGATCAGCCCCAGCATTTT

j_call: TRBJ2-7
d_call: -
clone_size: -
v_call: TRBV18
cdr3_aa: CASSPNSLVTGTYEQYF
cdr3_nt: TGTGCCAGCTCACCGAATAGTCTAGTTACGGGGACCTACGAGCAGTACTTC

j_call: TRBJ2-7
d_call: TRBD2
clone_size: -
v_call: TRBV7-6
cdr3_aa: CASSPPGLGVYEQYF
cdr3_nt: TGTGCCAGCAGCCCCCCGGGACTAGGCGTTTACGAGCAGTACTTC

j_call: TRBJ2-1
d_call: -
clone_size: -
v_call: TRBV5-4
cdr3_aa: CASTRGASLGDVQFF
cdr3_nt: TGTGCCAGCACCCGAGGGGCATCTCTGGGGGACGTGCAGTTCTTC

j_call: TRBJ2-7
d_call: TRBD2
clone_size: once
v_call: TRBV5-6
cdr3_aa: CASRGGRGVVTYEQYF
cdr3_nt: TGTGCCAGCAGGGGGGGGAGGGGCGTAGTAACCTACGAGCAGTACTTC

j_call: TRBJ2-7
d_call: -
clone_size: -
v_call: TRBV10-1
cdr3_aa: CASSSGGIGSYEQYF
cdr3_nt: TGCGCCAGCAGTTCGGGGGGCATAGGTTCCTACGAGCAGTACTTC

j_call: TRBJ1-6
d_call: -
clone_size: -
v_call: TRBV7-2
cdr3_aa: CASSLQNNSPLHF
cdr3_nt: TGTGCCAGCAGCTTACAGAACAATTCACCCCTCCACTTT

j_call: TRBJ2-7
d_call: TRBD2
clone_size: -
v_call: TRBV15
cdr3_aa: CATSRARGVLREQYF
cdr3_nt: TGTGCCACCAGCAGAGCCCGGGGGGTTTTGCGCGAGCAGTACTTC

j_call: TRBJ1-2
d_call: TRBD1
clone_size: -
v_call: TRBV19
cdr3_aa: CASSPGTGINYGYTF
cdr3_nt: TGTGCCAGTAGTCCCGGGACAGGGATTAACTATGGCTACACCTTC

j_call: TRBJ1-1
d_call: -
clone_size: -
v_call: TRBV6-5
cdr3_aa: CASSDPVEEAFF
cdr3_nt: TGTGCCAGCAGCGACCCCGTAGAGGAAGCTTTCTTT

j_call: TRBJ2-7
d_call: -
clone_size: -
v_call: TRBV5-1
cdr3_aa: CASSLDRASYEQYF
cdr3_nt: TGCGCCAGCAGCTTGGACAGGGCTTCCTACGAGCAGTACTTC

j_call: TRBJ2-1
d_call: -
clone_size: -
v_call: TRBV9
cdr3_aa: CASSVEKKHNEQFF
cdr3_nt: TGTGCCAGCAGCGTAGAAAAGAAACACAATGAGCAGTTCTTC

j_call: TRBJ1-1
d_call: -
clone_size: -
v_call: TRBV30
cdr3_aa: CAWSDNPNTEAFF
cdr3_nt: TGTGCCTGGAGTGACAACCCGAACACTGAAGCTTTCTTT

j_call: TRBJ2-2
d_call: -
clone_size: few
v_call: TRBV7-9
cdr3_aa: CASSPVVGELFF
cdr3_nt: TGTGCCAGCAGCCCCGTCGTCGGGGAGCTGTTTTTT

j_call: TRBJ1-4
d_call: TRBD1
clone_size: -
v_call: TRBV4-3
cdr3_aa: CASSPDRVHEKLFF
cdr3_nt: TGCGCCAGCAGCCCCGACAGGGTGCATGAAAAACTGTTTTTT